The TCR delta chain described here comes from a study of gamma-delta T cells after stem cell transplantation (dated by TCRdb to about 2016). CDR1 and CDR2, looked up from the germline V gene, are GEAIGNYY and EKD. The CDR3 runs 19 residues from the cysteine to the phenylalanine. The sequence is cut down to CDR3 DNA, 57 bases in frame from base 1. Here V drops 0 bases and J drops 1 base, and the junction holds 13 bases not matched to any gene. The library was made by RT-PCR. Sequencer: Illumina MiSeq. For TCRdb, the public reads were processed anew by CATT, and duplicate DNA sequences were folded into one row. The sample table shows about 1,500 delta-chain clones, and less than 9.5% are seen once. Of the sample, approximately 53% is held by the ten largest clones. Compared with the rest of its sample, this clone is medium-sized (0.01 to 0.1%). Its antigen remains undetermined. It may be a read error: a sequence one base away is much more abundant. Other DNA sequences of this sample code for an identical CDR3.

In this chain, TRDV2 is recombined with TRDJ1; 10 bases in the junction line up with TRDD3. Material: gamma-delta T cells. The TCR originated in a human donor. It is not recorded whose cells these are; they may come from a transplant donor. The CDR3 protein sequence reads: CACDTVPTLGDETTDKLIF. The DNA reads TGTGCCTGTGACACCGTTCCCACACTGGGGGATGAAACCACCGATAAACTCATCTTT.